A selection of T cell receptor beta chains follows, all from one sample in a study of technical replicates of blood from a few donors. TCRdb keeps only in-frame clones here, not all; method: immunoSEQ multiplex PCR. The data show some 84,000 clones, 91% seen once. Sequenced: T cells isolated from PBMCs. The receptors were sampled from a human donor in good health. CDR3s include the opening cysteine and the closing phenylalanine or tryptophan. Each record gives: clone size, V gene, D gene, J gene, CDR3 protein, CDR3 DNA. The D gene is left open where the match is weak. Not every row has a clone size; where given, it reads once, few, many or a size class.

clone_size: NA; v_call: TRBV19; d_call: TRBD1; j_call: TRBJ1-1; cdr3_aa: CASSIGTGRAFF; cdr3_nt: TGTGCCAGTAGTATCGGGACAGGGCGAGCTTTCTTT
clone_size: NA; v_call: TRBV10-3; d_call: NA; j_call: TRBJ2-7; cdr3_aa: CAISDPSTYEQYF; cdr3_nt: TGTGCCATCAGTGATCCCAGTACCTACGAGCAGTACTTC
clone_size: NA; v_call: TRBV10-3; d_call: NA; j_call: TRBJ1-1; cdr3_aa: CAISESLGGAEAFF; cdr3_nt: TGTGCCATCAGTGAGTCCCTAGGAGGGGCTGAAGCTTTCTTT
clone_size: NA; v_call: TRBV5-1; d_call: TRBD1; j_call: TRBJ2-2; cdr3_aa: CASSSVEDRAGELFF; cdr3_nt: TGCGCCAGCAGCTCAGTCGAGGACAGGGCCGGGGAGCTGTTTTTT
clone_size: NA; v_call: TRBV2; d_call: TRBD2; j_call: TRBJ2-7; cdr3_aa: CASSSGSEQYF; cdr3_nt: TGTGCCAGCAGTAGCGGGAGCGAGCAGTACTTC
clone_size: NA; v_call: TRBV28; d_call: TRBD1; j_call: TRBJ1-5; cdr3_aa: CASSRQGRAQPQHF; cdr3_nt: TGTGCCAGCAGTAGACAGGGGAGGGCGCAGCCCCAGCATTTT
clone_size: NA; v_call: TRBV4-1; d_call: NA; j_call: TRBJ1-2; cdr3_aa: CASSPTRAFLEHGYTF; cdr3_nt: TGCGCCAGCAGCCCAACTAGGGCATTTTTAGAACATGGCTACACCTTC
clone_size: NA; v_call: TRBV27; d_call: NA; j_call: TRBJ2-5; cdr3_aa: CASSLVRGRETQYF; cdr3_nt: TGTGCCAGCAGTTTGGTGAGAGGTCGAGAGACCCAGTACTTC
clone_size: NA; v_call: TRBV27; d_call: TRBD1; j_call: TRBJ2-5; cdr3_aa: CASRSTGQETQYF; cdr3_nt: TGTGCCAGCAGATCGACAGGGCAAGAGACCCAGTACTTC
clone_size: NA; v_call: TRBV2; d_call: NA; j_call: TRBJ2-2; cdr3_aa: CASSLALNTGELFF; cdr3_nt: TGTGCCAGCAGTCTGGCATTGAACACCGGGGAGCTGTTTTTT
clone_size: NA; v_call: TRBV5-8; d_call: TRBD1; j_call: TRBJ1-1; cdr3_aa: CASSLDQGVKEAFF; cdr3_nt: TGTGCCAGCAGCTTGGACCAGGGGGTCAAGGAAGCTTTCTTT
clone_size: few; v_call: TRBV30; d_call: TRBD1; j_call: TRBJ1-5; cdr3_aa: CAWGTGNVQPQHF; cdr3_nt: TGTGCCTGGGGGACAGGCAATGTTCAGCCCCAGCATTTT
clone_size: NA; v_call: TRBV11-2; d_call: NA; j_call: TRBJ1-5; cdr3_aa: CASSLDPTAGGQPQHF; cdr3_nt: TGTGCCAGCAGCTTAGATCCTACCGCGGGAGGGCAGCCCCAGCATTTT
clone_size: NA; v_call: TRBV5-4; d_call: NA; j_call: TRBJ2-7; cdr3_aa: CASSLGFAGRYYEQYF; cdr3_nt: TGTGCCAGCAGCTTGGGGTTTGCGGGGAGATACTACGAGCAGTACTTC
clone_size: NA; v_call: TRBV5-6; d_call: NA; j_call: TRBJ2-1; cdr3_aa: CASSSGLSEHNEQFF; cdr3_nt: TGTGCCAGCAGCTCGGGACTTTCTGAGCATAATGAGCAGTTCTTC
clone_size: NA; v_call: TRBV30; d_call: NA; j_call: TRBJ2-1; cdr3_aa: CAWSWTAFNNEQFF; cdr3_nt: TGTGCCTGGAGTTGGACAGCGTTTAACAATGAGCAGTTCTTC
clone_size: NA; v_call: TRBV4-2; d_call: NA; j_call: TRBJ2-3; cdr3_aa: CASSQVMAADTQYF; cdr3_nt: TGTGCCAGCAGCCAAGTGATGGCCGCAGATACGCAGTATTTT
clone_size: NA; v_call: TRBV4-1; d_call: TRBD2; j_call: TRBJ2-3; cdr3_aa: CASSSGTSGRGGTDTQYF; cdr3_nt: TGCGCCAGCAGCTCTGGGACTAGCGGGAGGGGTGGCACAGATACGCAGTATTTT
clone_size: NA; v_call: TRBV7-2; d_call: TRBD2; j_call: TRBJ2-7; cdr3_aa: CASSSKAGVGYEQYF; cdr3_nt: TGTGCCAGCAGCTCGAAAGCGGGAGTAGGTTACGAGCAGTACTTC
clone_size: NA; v_call: TRBV6-5; d_call: TRBD1; j_call: TRBJ1-1; cdr3_aa: CASSYSGTVRAEAFF; cdr3_nt: TGTGCCAGCAGTTACTCGGGGACAGTCCGCGCTGAAGCTTTCTTT
clone_size: NA; v_call: TRBV5-6; d_call: NA; j_call: TRBJ1-2; cdr3_aa: CASSFVTDYGYTF; cdr3_nt: TGTGCCAGCAGCTTTGTAACGGACTATGGCTACACCTTC
clone_size: once; v_call: TRBV19; d_call: NA; j_call: TRBJ2-1; cdr3_aa: CASSIAGGSNNEQFF; cdr3_nt: TGTGCCAGTAGTATAGCAGGAGGGAGTAACAATGAGCAGTTCTTC
clone_size: NA; v_call: TRBV10-3; d_call: NA; j_call: TRBJ2-7; cdr3_aa: CAISGTVLGAYEQYF; cdr3_nt: TGTGCCATCAGTGGGACAGTCCTCGGGGCCTACGAGCAGTACTTC
clone_size: NA; v_call: TRBV5-6; d_call: NA; j_call: TRBJ2-7; cdr3_aa: CASSFFREYSYEQYF; cdr3_nt: TGTGCCAGCAGCTTTTTTCGGGAGTACTCCTACGAGCAGTACTTC
clone_size: NA; v_call: TRBV2; d_call: TRBD1; j_call: TRBJ1-1; cdr3_aa: CASSELVQGAVANTEAFF; cdr3_nt: TGTGCCAGCAGTGAACTTGTTCAGGGGGCCGTGGCGAACACTGAAGCTTTCTTT
clone_size: NA; v_call: TRBV5-1; d_call: NA; j_call: TRBJ2-7; cdr3_aa: CASSSATLSGLSYEQYF; cdr3_nt: TGCGCCAGCAGCTCAGCCACACTCAGCGGACTCTCCTACGAGCAGTACTTC